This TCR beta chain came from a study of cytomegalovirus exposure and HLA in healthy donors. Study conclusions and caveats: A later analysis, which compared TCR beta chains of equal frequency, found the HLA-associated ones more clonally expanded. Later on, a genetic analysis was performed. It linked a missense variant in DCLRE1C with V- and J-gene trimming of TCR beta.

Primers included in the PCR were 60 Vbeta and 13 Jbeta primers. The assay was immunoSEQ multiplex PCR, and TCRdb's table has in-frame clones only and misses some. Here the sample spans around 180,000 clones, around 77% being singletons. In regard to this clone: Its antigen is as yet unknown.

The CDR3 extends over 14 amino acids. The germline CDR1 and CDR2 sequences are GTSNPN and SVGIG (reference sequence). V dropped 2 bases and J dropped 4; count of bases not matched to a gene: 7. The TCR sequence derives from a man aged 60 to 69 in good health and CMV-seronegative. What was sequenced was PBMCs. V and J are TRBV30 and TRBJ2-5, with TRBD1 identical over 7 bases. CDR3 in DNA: TGTGCCTGGAGTCGGAACAGGGGCGGAGAGACCCAGTACTTC. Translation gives CAWSRNRGGETQYF.